This TCR beta chain was captured by sequencing in a study of early T cells in non-severe SARS-CoV-2 infection (dated by TCRdb to the early 2020s). In terms of the full investigation: Bulk RNA from unsorted whole blood was used for TCR sequencing, so alpha and beta chains could not be paired.

The library was obtained by 5' RACE. Sequencing took place on a NextSeq 500. In the TCR library protocol, unique molecular identifiers were attached to individual cDNA molecules to correct for PCR bias and sequencing error. Both TCR alpha and beta chains were sequenced, and tight co-correlation was observed between alpha and beta sequence abundances in each sample. Regarding the original processing steps: Decombinator V4 was used to annotate TCR sequences for V gene, J gene and CDR3. TCRs were defined as expanded if a significant change between any two time points was detected under a Poisson model with p below 0.0001. TCR abundances were normalised to the total number of TCRs sequenced per sample and expressed as counts per million. MAIT TCRs were defined by TRAV1-2 paired with TRAJ12, TRAJ20 or TRAJ33, and iNKT TCRs by TRAV10 paired with TRAJ18. VDJdb, accessed 1 November 2021, was searched for CMV, EBV and SARS-CoV-2 annotated TCRs, excluding TCRs annotated for multiple antigens. Starting from the raw public reads, TCRdb applied fastp trimming at Q25, assembled clones with MiXCR and retained in-frame beta chains. Entries are consolidated by CDR3 protein sequence, retaining the most common genes and DNA. V and J calls and clone size were set by TCRdb, not the authors. The sample contains 51,000 or so distinct CDR3 sequences, approximately 9.9% of them found a single time. The top ten constitute less than 15% of the sample.

Inclusive of the bounding cysteine and phenylalanine, the CDR3 is 13 residues long. Here the CDR3 DNA is all that survives: 39 bases in frame from base 1. Taken from the germline V gene, the CDR1 and CDR2 loops are MGHDK and SYGVNS. The germline V end is reduced by 5 bases and the J end by 3 bases; junction bases left unmatched: 3. Set within a cohort of healthcare workers in London, UK, this nested case-control study involved weekly PCR testing of nasopharyngeal swabs along with blood sampling. Healthcare workers were recruited between 23 and 31 March 2020, during the week of the UK lockdown, and were followed weekly for up to roughly 15 weeks. What the work shows at the level of the full study, not this receptor alone: VDJdb matching was skewed toward anti-spike CD8 responses and likely underestimated virus-specific expansions by missing private and CD4 specificities.

To note about this clonotype: The specificity of this receptor is unknown. Per-nucleotide qualities are absent, and no much larger clonotype sits a single base away.

Sequencing was carried out using whole blood. This TCR derives from an adult who was a healthcare worker with PCR-confirmed SARS-CoV-2 infection or an uninfected control (not recorded which). The sequence joins TRBV25-1 to TRBJ1-1, and 7 junction bases match TRBD1. For the CDR3, the sequence is CASSFQGDTEAFF. The DNA reads as follows: TGTGCCAGCAGTTTTCAGGGGGACACTGAAGCTTTCTTT.